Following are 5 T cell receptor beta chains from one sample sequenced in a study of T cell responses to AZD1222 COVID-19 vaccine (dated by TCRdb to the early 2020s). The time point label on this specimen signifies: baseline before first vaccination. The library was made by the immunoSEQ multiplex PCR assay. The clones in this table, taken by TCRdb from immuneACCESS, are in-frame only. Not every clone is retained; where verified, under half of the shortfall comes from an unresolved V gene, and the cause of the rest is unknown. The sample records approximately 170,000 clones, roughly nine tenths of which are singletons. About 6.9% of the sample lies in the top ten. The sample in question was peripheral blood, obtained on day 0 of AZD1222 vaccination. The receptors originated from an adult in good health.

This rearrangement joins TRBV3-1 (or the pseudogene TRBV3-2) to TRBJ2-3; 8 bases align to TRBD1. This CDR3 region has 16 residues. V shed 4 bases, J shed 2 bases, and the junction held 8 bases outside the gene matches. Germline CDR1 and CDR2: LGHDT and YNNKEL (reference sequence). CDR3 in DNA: TGTGCCAGCAGCCTAATTAGGACAGGGAACACAGATACGCAGTATTTT. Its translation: CASSLIRTGNTDTQYF.

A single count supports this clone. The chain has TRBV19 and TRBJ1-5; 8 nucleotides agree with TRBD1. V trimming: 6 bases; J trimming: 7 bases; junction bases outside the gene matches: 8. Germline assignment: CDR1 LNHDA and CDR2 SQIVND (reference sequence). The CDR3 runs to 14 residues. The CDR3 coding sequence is TGTGCCAGTAGCATCGGACAGGGAAGGCAGCCCCAGCATTTT. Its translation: CASSIGQGRQPQHF.

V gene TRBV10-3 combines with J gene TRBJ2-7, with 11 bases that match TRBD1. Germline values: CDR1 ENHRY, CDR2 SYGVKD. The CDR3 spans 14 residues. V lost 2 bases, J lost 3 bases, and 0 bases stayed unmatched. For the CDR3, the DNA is TGTGCCATCAGTGAGGGGACAGGGGGCTACGAGCAGTACTTC. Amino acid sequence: CAISEGTGGYEQYF.

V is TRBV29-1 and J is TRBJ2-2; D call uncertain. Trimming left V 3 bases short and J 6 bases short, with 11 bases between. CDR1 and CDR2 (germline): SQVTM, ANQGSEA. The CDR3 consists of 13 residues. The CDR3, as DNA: TGCAGCGTTGATCGCCTAGAGGCCGGGGAGCTGTTTTTT. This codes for CSVDRLEAGELFF.

The CDR3 nucleotides are TGTGCCAGCAGCTTAGAACGGCCTAATGAAAAACTGTTTTTT. It translates to CASSLERPNEKLFF. The chain links TRBV7-3 to TRBJ1-4; no clear D. Germline CDR1 reads SGHTA; CDR2 reads FQGTGA. V gave up 2 bases and J gave up 3 bases, with 7 bases separating them. The CDR3 extends over 14 amino acids. The entire variable domain, with the rest obtained from reference TRBV7-3 and TRBJ1-4, is as follows: GAGVSQTPSNKVTEKGKYVELRCDPISGHTALYWYRQSLGQGPEFLIYFQGTGAADDSGLPNDRFFAVRPEGSVSTLKIQRTERGDSAVYLCASSLERPNEKLFFGSGTQLSVL.